The 17 T cell receptor beta chains presented below share a single source sample, sequenced in a study of blood T cell repertoires in COVID-19. The protocol was immunoSEQ multiplex PCR, while the TCRdb copy is restricted to in-frame clones and leaves out a portion. Of about 150,000 clones in the sample, 88% were seen once. Sequenced: peripheral blood. The receptors originated from a man between 50 and 59 years old who had recovered from COVID-19.

The rearrangement joins TRBV28 to TRBJ2-7; TRBD1 matches 8 bases. Germline CDR1 MDHEN, CDR2 SYDVKM. The CDR3 runs 17 residues. The V and J ends lost 8 bases and 2 bases, in that order; junction bases with no gene match: 17. As DNA, the CDR3 is TGTGCCAGCCTGGGACAGGTGGGGTACTTTGGGCCCTACGAGCAGTACTTC. Translation: CASLGQVGYFGPYEQYF.

The rearrangement links TRBV29-1 to TRBJ1-1; D possibly corresponds to TRBD1 (6 bases). This CDR3 spans 12 amino acids. The V gene's germline CDR1 is SQVTM and CDR2 ANQGSEA. V was trimmed by 5 bases and J by 0 bases, leaving 7 bases between them. The CDR3 nucleotides are TGCAGCGTTAACAGGGTGAACACTGAAGCTTTCTTT. It codes for CSVNRVNTEAFF.

This clone appeared a few times. This chain joins TRBV6-5 and TRBJ1-3, with 7 positions matching TRBD1. The CDR3 spans 15 residues. The J segment lost 0 bases and the V segment lost 5 bases, leaving 4 bases of the junction unmatched. Germline values: CDR1 MNHEY, CDR2 SVGAGI. The CDR3, as DNA: TGTGCCAGCAGTCCAGGGGGTTTCTCTGGAAACACCATATATTTT. Amino acid sequence: CASSPGGFSGNTIYF.

The chain recombines TRBV19 with TRBJ1-4; possible D gene TRBD1, 5 bases. V was trimmed by 10 bases and J by 7 bases, leaving 19 bases between them. The CDR3 is 14 residues long. Germline V CDR1 and CDR2: LNHDA, SQIVND (reference sequence). The CDR3 sequence is CATKPGPGGEKLFF. CDR3 coding DNA: TGTGCCACCAAACCGGGACCGGGAGGTGAAAAACTGTTTTTT.

The chain recombines TRBV6-5 with TRBJ1-4; D not resolved. This CDR3 comprises 14 residues. With 6 bases removed from V and 4 bases from J, the gap between germline ends came to 12 bases. Per the germline V gene, CDR1 is MNHEY and CDR2 is SVGAGI. CDR3 DNA: TGTGCCAGCAGCTTTGACATTGTTAATGAAAAACTGTTTTTT. Amino acids: CASSFDIVNEKLFF.

The chain recombines TRBV6-5 with TRBJ1-6; D possibly corresponds to TRBD1 (6 bases). The germline V gene encodes CDR1 MNHEY and CDR2 SVGAGI. V was clipped by 2 bases and J by 7 bases, with 9 bases between them. CDR3 size: 14 residues. CDR3 residues: CASSYRQGNSPLHF. In nucleotides, the CDR3 is TGTGCCAGCAGTTACAGGCAGGGGAATTCACCCCTCCACTTT.

The V gene is TRBV7-2, the J gene TRBJ2-5; possible D gene TRBD2, 5 bases. The CDR3 runs to 13 residues. The germline CDR1 and CDR2 sequences are SGHTA and FQGNSA. V gave up 5 bases and J gave up 5 bases, with 12 bases separating them. The DNA for the CDR3 is TGTGCCAGCAGCCGGGAACGGCGGGAGACCCAGTACTTC. Amino acids: CASSRERRETQYF.

The CDR3 region is CASSYEGVFTNQPQHF. The CDR3 region has the DNA TGTGCCAGCAGTTACGAAGGAGTTTTTACCAATCAGCCCCAGCATTTT. This rearrangement joins TRBV6-5 to TRBJ1-5; D ambiguous. V was trimmed by 2 bases and J by 3 bases, leaving 14 bases between them. The CDR3 has 16 amino acids. Germline V CDR1 and CDR2: MNHEY, SVGAGI.

The chain joins TRBV6-5 to TRBJ2-3, with D possibly TRBD1 on 6 matching bases. The CDR3 contains 13 residues. V was cut by 6 bases and J by 3 bases, with 10 bases left in between. Germline loops: CDR1 MNHEY, CDR2 SVGAGI. Here the CDR3 DNA reads TGTGCCAGCAGGCGCAGGGGAACAGATACGCAGTATTTT. The encoded protein is CASRRRGTDTQYF.

J is TRBJ2-3 and V is TRBV5-1; TRBD1 aligns across 9 bases. Germline CDR1 and CDR2: SGHRS and YFSETQ. V shed 2 bases, J shed 4 bases, and the junction held 5 bases outside the gene matches. The CDR3 extends over 15 amino acids. In DNA, the CDR3 is TGCGCCAGCAGCTTACAGGGGGCGCGTGCAGATACGCAGTATTTT. Its translation: CASSLQGARADTQYF. The complete variable domain, with remaining parts taken from reference TRBV5-1 and TRBJ2-3, reads KAGVTQTPRYLIKTRGQQVTLSCSPISGHRSVSWYQQTPGQGLQFLFEYFSETQRNKGNFPGRFSGRQFSNSRSEMNVSTLELGDSALYLCASSLQGARADTQYFGPGTRLTVL.

V gene TRBV30 combines with J gene TRBJ1-1; maybe TRBD1 (5 bases). The germline V gene has CDR1 GTSNPN and CDR2 SVGIG (reference sequence). The V end was cut by 3 bases, the J end by 0 bases, with 11 bases between. The CDR3 is 14 residues long. CDR3 loop: CAWRSTGMNTEAFF. CDR3 nucleotide sequence: TGTGCCTGGAGATCAACAGGCATGAACACTGAAGCTTTCTTT.

The chain links TRBV7-2 to TRBJ1-2, with 11 bases aligning to TRBD1. The V gene's germline CDR1 is SGHTA and CDR2 FQGNSA. V was clipped by 5 bases and J by 8 bases; unmatched bases: 4. The CDR3 consists of 13 residues. The CDR3: CASSPGQGVGYTF. CDR3 bases: TGTGCCAGCAGCCCGGGACAGGGGGTCGGCTACACCTTC.

The chain combines TRBV6-6 with TRBJ2-1, with D maybe TRBD2 (5 bases). V lost 2 bases and J lost 4, with 15 bases in between. Germline V gene lookup returns CDR1 MNHNY and CDR2 SVGAGI (reference sequence). The CDR3 has 16 residues. The CDR3 nucleotides read TGTGCCAGCAGTTACCCCTCAGGTGGAGGTTACAATGAGCAGTTCTTC. This translates into CASSYPSGGGYNEQFF.

J is TRBJ1-6 and V is TRBV28; D unresolved. Trimming shortened V by 3 bases and J by 9 bases, and 15 bases separated the two germline ends. The V gene's germline CDR1 is MDHEN and CDR2 SYDVKM. This CDR3 is built from 15 residues. The CDR3, as DNA: TGTGCCAGCAGTTTTAGCGCAGGATGGAGTTCACCCCTCCACTTT. Translating gives CASSFSAGWSSPLHF.

The V and J genes are TRBV28 and TRBJ1-5; TRBD1 agrees at 7 bases. Germline V gives CDR1 MDHEN, CDR2 SYDVKM. V shed 2 bases, J shed 0 bases, and the junction held 7 bases outside the gene matches. The CDR3 runs 17 residues. CDR3 loop: CASSLPGTVNSNQPQHF. DNA for the CDR3: TGTGCCAGCAGTTTACCCGGGACAGTTAATAGCAATCAGCCCCAGCATTTT.

In this sample, this clone turned up once. The rearrangement uses TRBV27 and TRBJ1-5; D may be TRBD1 (6 bases). The V end was cut by 4 bases, the J end by 3 bases, with 10 bases between. CDR1 is MNHEY and CDR2 is SMNVEV in the germline V gene (reference sequence). CDR3 length: 14 residues. CDR3 nucleotide sequence: TGTGCCAGCAGTTCGGCAGGGGTCAATCAGCCCCAGCATTTT. Residues: CASSSAGVNQPQHF.

The chain employs TRBV24-1 and TRBJ2-7; D is perhaps TRBD2 (6 bases). Germline CDR1 reads KGHDR; CDR2 reads SFDVKD. V was shortened by 7 bases and J by 0 bases, with 12 bases between the two germline ends. This CDR3 spans 14 amino acids. This chain's CDR3 is CATSPGTHSYEQYF. The CDR3 DNA reads as TGTGCCACCAGCCCCGGGACTCACTCCTACGAGCAGTACTTC.